This T cell receptor (beta chain) was obtained from a study of T cell clones after liver transplantation. Study-level information: Subjects received no induction therapy and standard immunosuppression until randomization at 12-24 months post-transplant.

The study's findings and limits: The donor-reactive repertoire was only partly measurable in a couple of subjects, lacking donor cells.

In the case of this clone: Its antigen is as yet unknown.

This CDR3 is built from 15 residues. V was clipped by 6 bases and J by 1 base, with 15 bases between them. Germline V CDR1 and CDR2: LNHDA, SQIVND (reference sequence). Assay used: immunoSEQ multiplex PCR; TCRdb lists only in-frame clones, some missing. The repertoire has around 75,000 clones, around 84% of them found once; the top ten carry over 2%. Thawed unstimulated PBMCs were FACS-sorted by CD3, CD4 and CD8 into two populations. The source material was CD4+ T cells from blood, sampled 48 months after liver transplant. This TCR was sampled from a human patient who received a liver transplant. Certain T cells may be donor cells from the graft. J is TRBJ1-1 and V is TRBV19; no firm D call. The CDR3 loop reads CASSTLRSKNTEAFF. The CDR3 nucleotides are TGTGCCAGTAGCACTCTAAGGTCAAAGAACACTGAAGCTTTCTTT.